This T cell receptor beta chain came from a study of cytomegalovirus exposure and HLA in healthy donors. In the study overall: In a previous analysis, around 120 million unique TCR beta sequences were found from some 180 million T cells.

Points from the study as a whole: Owing to their indistinguishability, certain V segments, notably TRBV6-2 and TRBV6-3, were excluded.

This CDR3 is built from 14 residues. The V gene end was trimmed by 5 bases and the J gene end by 8 bases; junction bases not matched to a gene: 6. Germline V gene sequence: CDR1 SGHTA, CDR2 FQGNSA. Healthy donors of bone marrow made up the group. For this clone: Its antigen is not known.

The study ran its PCR with 60 Vbeta and 13 Jbeta primers. Some clones are missing from TCRdb's copy, which holds only in-frame ones; the method was immunoSEQ multiplex PCR. The data show approximately 91,000 clones, 60% to 80% seen once. This receptor was taken from a female donor in good health and CMV-seronegative. Material for sequencing was PBMCs. The gene calls are TRBV7-2 and TRBJ1-4, with 9 nucleotides matching TRBD1. This CDR3 reads CASSRGTGREKLFF. The DNA of the CDR3 is TGTGCCAGCAGCCGAGGGACAGGGAGGGAAAAACTGTTTTTT.